In this sample, the clone carrying this T cell receptor (beta chain) turned up once. Its antigen is unidentified. Trimming took 2 bases from V and 5 from J, leaving 15 bases between them. Germline V lookup: CDR1 GTSNPN, CDR2 SVGIG (reference sequence). The CDR3 is 14 amino acids. This entry is derived from a study of Ad26.COV2.S vaccination and SARS-CoV-2 variants. Study background: Ad26.COV2.S given intramuscularly, once or twice 56 days apart.

Clones were sequenced by immunoSEQ multiplex PCR, and TCRdb holds only the in-frame ones, with some missing. The data show hundreds of thousands of clones, about 87% seen once. Study-wide findings and caveats: A substantial breadth of spike-specific CD8+ and CD4+ T cell responses after vaccination has been reported. Overall T cell responses may have been underestimated by the analyses of TCR breadth and depth.

The treatment: about 20 received Ad26.COV2.S at low or high dose, single or two shots; 5 received placebo; per-sample allocation not given. All samples were drawn on day 63, counting from the first vaccine or placebo injection. Within Boston, the person who donated was an adult of 18-55 years. Sequenced here: peripheral blood, sampled in a trial of Ad26.COV2.S vaccine versus placebo. The sequence was obtained from a person between 18 and 59 years old who received the Ad26.COV2.S COVID-19 vaccine or a placebo. V usage is TRBV30 and J usage is TRBJ1-1, with a weak D call TRBD1 (5 bases). This CDR3 reads CAWSRAGFGTEAFF. The CDR3 nucleotides read TGTGCCTGGAGTCGGGCAGGGTTTGGGACTGAAGCTTTCTTT.